This T cell receptor beta chain comes out of a study of metastatic and nonmetastatic thyroid tumors. Study context: For malignant and benign thyroid patients, tumor or nodule tissue and blood were the sources whose repertoires were compared. General study points: TCR beta diversity was reportedly significantly higher in malignant thyroid tumors than benign nodules, in blood and tumor.

In regard to this clone: Its antigen is as yet unknown. At one end the junction does not follow the germline gene, possibly because of a read error.

Source study methods: Between-group CDR3 differences, defined by clinicopathological status, yielded a distant-metastasis classifier for papillary thyroid cancer. TCRdb recomputed clones from the PCR reads via MiXCR. The V and J calls were determined by TCRdb, not by the authors. The sample records 5,500 or so clones, 25% to 35% being singletons. Not a single patient had been given any form of treatment at any point before undergoing thyroid surgery. The sequenced sample consisted of adjacent normal tissue. This TCR was recovered from a female donor with papillary thyroid cancer or a benign thyroid nodule (not recorded which). Some clones in this sample may be carry-over from other donors' samples.

The CDR3 DNA reads as TGCGCCAGCAGCCCGGGACTAGTACTCAATGAGCAGTTCTTC. Translating it yields CASSPGLVLNEQFF. The chain employs TRBV7-2 and TRBJ2-1; 8 nucleotides agree with TRBD2. Germline loops: CDR1 SGHTA, CDR2 FQGNSA. This CDR3 region has 14 residues.